The 4 T cell receptor beta chains below come from one sample, sequenced in a study of cytomegalovirus exposure and HLA in healthy donors. Vbeta (60) and Jbeta (13) primers were used in the PCR. Sequencing was performed with immunoSEQ multiplex PCR; in TCRdb, only in-frame clones are kept and a portion is missing. Here the sample spans roughly 120,000 clones, 80% being singletons. The source material was PBMCs. These receptors all stem from a man in his thirties or forties in good health and CMV-seronegative.

CDR3 region: CASSPPSGDEQFF. Here the CDR3 DNA reads TGTGCCAGCTCACCACCTTCAGGGGATGAGCAGTTCTTC. The rearrangement uses TRBV18 and TRBJ2-1, with a tentative D call TRBD1 (6 bases). Germline lookup yields CDR1 KGHSH and CDR2 LQKENI. The germline V and J ends were trimmed by 0 bases and 8 bases, with 8 bases remaining between them. The CDR3 has 13 amino acids.

The V and J genes are TRBV29-1 and TRBJ2-7; no firm D call. The V gene lost 4 bases and the J gene lost 1 base, with 8 bases spanning the gap. This CDR3 spans 12 amino acids. Germline V lookup: CDR1 SQVTM, CDR2 ANQGSEA. DNA of the CDR3: TGCAGCGTTGGTCCCCGTTCCTACGAGCAGTACTTC. Its protein product is CSVGPRSYEQYF.

This clone was counted once. The rearrangement links TRBV7-2 to TRBJ2-5; a weak D match, TRBD2 (5 bases). Trimming took off 5 bases at V and 0 bases at J, with 7 bases between the two ends. The germline gives CDR1 SGHTA, CDR2 FQGNSA. The CDR3 consists of 13 residues. Written as DNA, the CDR3 is TGTGCCAGCAGCCGAGGGTACCAAGAGACCCAGTACTTC. This encodes CASSRGYQETQYF.

This chain connects TRBV9 to TRBJ2-1, with 8 bases aligning to TRBD2. V lost 0 bases, J lost 1 base, and 3 bases stayed unmatched. The length of the CDR3 is 16 residues. The germline CDR1 and CDR2 sequences are SGDLS and YYNGEE. CDR3 in DNA: TGTGCCAGCAGCGTAGTTGGGACTAGATCCTACAATGAGCAGTTCTTC. The encoded protein is CASSVVGTRSYNEQFF.